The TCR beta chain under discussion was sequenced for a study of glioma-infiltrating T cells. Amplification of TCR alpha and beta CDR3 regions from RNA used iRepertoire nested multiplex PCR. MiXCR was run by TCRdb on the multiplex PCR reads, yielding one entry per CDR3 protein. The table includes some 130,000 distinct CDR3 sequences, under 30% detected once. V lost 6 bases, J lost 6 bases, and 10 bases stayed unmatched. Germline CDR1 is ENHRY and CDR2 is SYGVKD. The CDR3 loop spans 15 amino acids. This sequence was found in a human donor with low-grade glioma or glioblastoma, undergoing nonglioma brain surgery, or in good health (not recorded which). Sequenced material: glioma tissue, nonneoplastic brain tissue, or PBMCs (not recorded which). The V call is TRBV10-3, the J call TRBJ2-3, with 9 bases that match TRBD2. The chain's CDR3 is CAISPAGGLRDTQYF. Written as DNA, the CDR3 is TGTGCCATCAGCCCGGCGGGGGGGCTACGGGATACGCAGTATTTT.